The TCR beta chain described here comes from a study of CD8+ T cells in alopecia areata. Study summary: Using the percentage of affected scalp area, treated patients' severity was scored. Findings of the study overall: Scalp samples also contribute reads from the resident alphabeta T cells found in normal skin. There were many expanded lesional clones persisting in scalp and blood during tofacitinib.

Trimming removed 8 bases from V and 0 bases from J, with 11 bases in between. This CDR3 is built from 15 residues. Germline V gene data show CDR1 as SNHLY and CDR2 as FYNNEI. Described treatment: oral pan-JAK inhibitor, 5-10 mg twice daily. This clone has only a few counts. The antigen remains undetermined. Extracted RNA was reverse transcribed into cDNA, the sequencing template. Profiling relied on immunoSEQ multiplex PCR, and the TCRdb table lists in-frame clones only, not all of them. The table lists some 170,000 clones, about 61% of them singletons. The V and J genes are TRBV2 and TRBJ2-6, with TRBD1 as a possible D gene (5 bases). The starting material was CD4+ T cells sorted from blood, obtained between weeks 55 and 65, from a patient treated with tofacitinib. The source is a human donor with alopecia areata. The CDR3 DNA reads TGTGCCAGCGGAGACAGAGCCTCTGGGGCCAACGTCCTGACTTTC. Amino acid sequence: CASGDRASGANVLTF.